This entry is about one TCR beta chain. Antigen: not known. Via MiXCR, TCRdb re-called the 5' RACE reads, giving one row per CDR3 protein. Of some 900,000 distinct CDR3 sequences in the sample, over 9% are singletons; the top ten hold 1.5% to 2%. This sample is drawn from a study of identical twins. Study-level findings and limits: For zero-insertion analyses, partial confounding could come from invariant MAIT and iNKT cells. The degree of excess twin sharing was weaker in beta out-of-frame sequences.

Germline V gene sequence: CDR1 SGHAT, CDR2 FQNNGV. J lost 0 bases, V lost 5 bases, and 14 bases had no gene match. There are 19 residues in the CDR3. Donors uniformly comprised healthy Caucasians. Another study also made use of these data, one on yellow fever vaccine responses in identical twins.

The J gene is TRBJ1-3, the V gene TRBV11-2, with 9 nucleotides matching TRBD1. The TCR comes from a young woman in good health. The sample taken for sequencing was PBMCs. The CDR3, as DNA: TGTGCCAGCAGCCTCCTCCCGGGACAGGGACCACCCTCTGGAAACACCATATATTTT. Amino acid sequence: CASSLLPGQGPPSGNTIYF.